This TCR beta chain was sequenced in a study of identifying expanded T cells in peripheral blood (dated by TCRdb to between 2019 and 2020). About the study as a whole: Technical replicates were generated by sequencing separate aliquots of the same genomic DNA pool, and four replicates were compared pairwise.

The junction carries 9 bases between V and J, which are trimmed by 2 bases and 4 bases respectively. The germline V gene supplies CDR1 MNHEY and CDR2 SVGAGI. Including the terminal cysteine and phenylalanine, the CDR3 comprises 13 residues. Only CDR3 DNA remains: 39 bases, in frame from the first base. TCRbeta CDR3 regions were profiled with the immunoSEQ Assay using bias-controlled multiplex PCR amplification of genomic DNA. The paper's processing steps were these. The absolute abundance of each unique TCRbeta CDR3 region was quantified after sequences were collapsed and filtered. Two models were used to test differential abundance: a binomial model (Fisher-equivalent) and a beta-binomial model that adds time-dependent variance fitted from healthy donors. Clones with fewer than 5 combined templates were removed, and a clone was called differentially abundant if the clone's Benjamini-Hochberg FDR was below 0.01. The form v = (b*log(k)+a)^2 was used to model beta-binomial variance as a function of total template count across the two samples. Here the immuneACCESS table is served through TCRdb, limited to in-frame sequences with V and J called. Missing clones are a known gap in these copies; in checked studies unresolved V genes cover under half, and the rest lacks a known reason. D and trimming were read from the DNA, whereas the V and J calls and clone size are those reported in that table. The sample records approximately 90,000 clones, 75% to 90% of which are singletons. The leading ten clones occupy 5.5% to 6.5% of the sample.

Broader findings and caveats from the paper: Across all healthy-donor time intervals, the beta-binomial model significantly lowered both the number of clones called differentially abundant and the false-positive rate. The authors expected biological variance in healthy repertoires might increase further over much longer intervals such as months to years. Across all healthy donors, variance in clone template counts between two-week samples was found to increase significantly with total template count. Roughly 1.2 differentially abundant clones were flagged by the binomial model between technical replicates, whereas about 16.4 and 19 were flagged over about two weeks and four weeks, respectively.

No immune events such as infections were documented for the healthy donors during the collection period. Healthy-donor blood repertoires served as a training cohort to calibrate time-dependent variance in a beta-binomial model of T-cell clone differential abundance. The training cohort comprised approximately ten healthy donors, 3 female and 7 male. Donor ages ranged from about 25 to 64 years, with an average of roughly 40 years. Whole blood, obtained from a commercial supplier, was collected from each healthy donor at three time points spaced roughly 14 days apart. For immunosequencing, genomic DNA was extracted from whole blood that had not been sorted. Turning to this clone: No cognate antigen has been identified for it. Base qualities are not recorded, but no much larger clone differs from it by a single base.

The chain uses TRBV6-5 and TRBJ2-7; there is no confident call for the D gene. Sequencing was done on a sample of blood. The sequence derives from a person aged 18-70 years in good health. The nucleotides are TGTGCCAGCAGTTACGACGCCTTTTACGAGCAGTACTTC. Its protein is CASSYDAFYEQYF.